This T cell receptor (beta chain) appears in the sequencing data of a study of CD8+ T cells in alopecia areata. Findings of the study overall: Scalp specimens additionally yield sequences from normal skin's resident alphabeta T cells. Across lesional scalp, and particularly alopecia totalis/universalis, clonality surpassed that of normal scalp.

As regards this clone: Its antigen is undetermined.

Using a FACSAria, the CD4+ and CD8+ T cells were sorted from the PBMCs. J gave up 3 bases and V 9 bases, and 4 bases lay outside the gene matches. The CDR3 length is 13 residues. Germline-derived CDR1 and CDR2 are LNHDA and SQIVND (reference sequence). cDNA prepared by RNA extraction and subsequent reverse transcription served as the template for sequencing. Assay used: immunoSEQ multiplex PCR; TCRdb lists only in-frame clones, some missing. The table has about 130,000 clones, 45% to 60% seen once. The chain joins TRBV19 to TRBJ2-2, with 7 bases fitting TRBD1. The receptor comes from a human donor with alopecia areata. The input for sequencing was CD4+ T cells sorted from blood, taken at week 0. The CDR3 DNA reads as TGTGCCAGCGACAGGGTAGACACCGGGGAGCTGTTTTTT. Translating it yields CASDRVDTGELFF.